The 16 T cell receptor beta chains below were found in one sample sequenced in a study of T-cell reconstitution after alpha-beta-depleted transplantation in children. Researchers prepared the TCRbeta library using unique molecular identifiers, the study reports. From the PCR reads, TCRdb called clonotypes with MiXCR, one entry per CDR3 protein. The table shows fewer than 750,000 distinct CDR3 sequences, with roughly 30% occurring only once. The sample here was PBMCs, taken before TCRalphabeta/CD19-depleted stem cell transplant. The receptors originated from a boy under two years old with Wiskott-Aldrich syndrome, due to receive a stem cell transplant.

The sample holds a few counts of this clonotype. The chain recombines TRBV27 with TRBJ1-2; perhaps TRBD1 as D (5 bases). This CDR3 is 12 amino acids long. The V gene's germline CDR1 is MNHEY and CDR2 SMNVEV (reference sequence). Trimming cost V 6 bases and J 7 bases, with 12 bases left between them. The CDR3 bases are TGTGCCAGCAGCGATACGGGGGTTGGCTACACCTTC. It yields the protein CASSDTGVGYTF.

CDR3: CASSLWKRDANTGELFF. For the CDR3, the DNA is TGCGCCAGCAGCTTATGGAAGCGAGACGCGAACACCGGGGAGCTGTTTTTT. The chain carries TRBV5-1 and TRBJ2-2, with no clear D. Looked up from germline, CDR1 is SGHRS and CDR2 is YFSETQ. With 2 bases removed from V and 0 bases from J, the gap between germline ends came to 14 bases. The CDR3 runs 17 residues.

This clonotype was counted once. This sequence joins TRBV29-1 and TRBJ2-1, with 13 bases matching TRBD2. Per germline, CDR1 SQVTM and CDR2 ANQGSEA. Unmatched junction bases numbered 11, after V lost 3 bases and J lost 9 bases. This CDR3 spans 16 amino acids. The CDR3 nucleotides are TGCAGCGTTGATCGAGGACTAGCGGGAGCATCGGGTGAGCAGTTCTTC. Translating it yields CSVDRGLAGASGEQFF.

The rearrangement uses TRBV10-3 and TRBJ2-2; 7 bases are a match to TRBD1. V lost 3 bases, J lost 2 bases, and 6 bases stayed unmatched. The germline gives CDR1 ENHRY, CDR2 SYGVKD. The CDR3 length is 16 residues. The CDR3 bases are TGTGCCATCAGTGACCCAGGGGACAGCAACACCGGGGAGCTGTTTTTT. As protein: CAISDPGDSNTGELFF.

This clonotype was seen only a few times. V is TRBV18 and J is TRBJ2-7; 7 nucleotides agree with TRBD2. From germline, CDR1 is KGHSH and CDR2 LQKENI. This CDR3 comprises 13 residues. The J segment lost 4 bases and the V segment lost 2 bases, leaving 2 bases of the junction unmatched. The CDR3 sequence is CASSPSSGYEQYF. In DNA form, the CDR3 reads TGTGCCAGCTCACCATCTAGCGGTTACGAGCAGTACTTC.

The chain employs TRBV11-2 and TRBJ2-1, with 7 bases fitting TRBD1. From germline, CDR1 is SGHAT and CDR2 FQNNGV. This CDR3 has 14 amino acids. The V segment lost 3 bases and the J segment 6 bases; nucleotides outside the gene matches: 5. Here the CDR3 DNA reads TGTGCCAGCAGCTTTTGGACAGGAGGCAATGAGCAGTTCTTC. Translated: CASSFWTGGNEQFF.

The chain joins TRBV24-1 to TRBJ2-1, with D possibly being TRBD1 or TRBD2 (6 bases each). This CDR3 is built from 16 residues. Trimming took 0 bases from V and 6 from J, leaving 14 bases between them. CDR1 KGHDR and CDR2 SFDVKD come from the germline V gene. The CDR3 DNA reads as TGTGCCACCAGTGATTTGAGGGGGGCTGACCTCAATGAGCAGTTCTTC. Amino acid sequence: CATSDLRGADLNEQFF.

This clonotype showed up just a few times. The rearrangement uses TRBV5-1 and TRBJ2-1, with D possibly being TRBD2 (6 bases). Germline loops: CDR1 SGHRS, CDR2 YFSETQ. Trimming stripped 4 bases from V and 7 bases from J, with 18 bases between. The CDR3 covers 15 residues. CDR3 sequence (DNA): TGCGCCAGCAGCCAGACTGGGAGGCGTTTGAATGAGCAGTTCTTC. This sequence encodes CASSQTGRRLNEQFF.

This sequence joins TRBV5-1 and TRBJ2-3, with D perhaps TRBD2 (6 bases). The CDR3 spans 14 residues. V lost 5 bases and J 6 bases, leaving 16 bases between the germline ends. Germline assignment: CDR1 SGHRS and CDR2 YFSETQ. The CDR3 loop is CASRDISGPDTQYF. In nucleotides, the CDR3 is TGCGCCAGCAGGGATATTAGCGGCCCCGATACGCAGTATTTT.

The chain combines TRBV12-3 or TRBV12-4 with TRBJ2-3, with 12 bases that match TRBD1. J lost 1 base, V lost 6 bases, and 8 bases had no gene match. This CDR3 contains 17 residues. The CDR3 DNA follows: TGTGCCAGCAGCGCGGGGACAGGGGGCTCTCGCACAGATACGCAGTATTTT. Protein product: CASSAGTGGSRTDTQYF.

This clonotype showed up just a few times. V and J are TRBV7-2 and TRBJ1-4, with 7 bases fitting TRBD1. The CDR3 has 12 amino acids. CDR1 is SGHTA, CDR2 FQGNSA, per germline. The V and J ends lost 8 bases and 9 bases, in that order; junction bases with no gene match: 6. The CDR3 DNA follows: TGTGCCAGCGGAACAGGGGTAAAAAAACTGTTTTTT. It yields the protein CASGTGVKKLFF.

The chain joins TRBV7-9 to TRBJ2-7, with D perhaps matching TRBD2 (6 bases). Deletions cut 6 bases from V and 0 bases from J, with 21 bases between. The CDR3 sequence is 17 residues long. Germline V lookup: CDR1 SEHNR, CDR2 FQNEAQ (reference sequence). As DNA, the CDR3 is TGTGCCAGCAGACCCACGGCGGGGCACGGAGACTCCTACGAGCAGTACTTC. Its protein is CASRPTAGHGDSYEQYF.

This clonotype was observed a handful of times. The CDR3 nucleotides are TGCAGTGCTAGCCTCTCTGGAAACACCATATATTTT. The encoded protein is CSASLSGNTIYF. This rearrangement joins TRBV20-1 to TRBJ1-3; D is uncertain. The CDR3 is made up of 12 amino acids. The germline V gene has CDR1 DFQATT and CDR2 SNEGSKA (reference sequence). The V gene lost 3 bases and the J gene lost 0 bases, with 3 bases spanning the gap.

The chain employs TRBV5-6 and TRBJ1-1, with TRBD1 as a possible D gene (5 bases). Trimming cost V 1 base and J 0 bases, with 10 bases left between them. Germline V gene lookup returns CDR1 SGHDT and CDR2 YYEEEE. CDR3 size: 15 residues. CDR3 DNA: TGTGCCAGCAGCTTGCCGGGACGCATGAACACTGAAGCTTTCTTT. It encodes CASSLPGRMNTEAFF.

This clonotype was seen more than once but under ten times. This rearrangement joins TRBV27 to TRBJ1-5; 8 bases map to TRBD1. The CDR3 sequence is 17 residues long. Germline values: CDR1 MNHEY, CDR2 SMNVEV (reference sequence). Germline trimming cut 3 bases from V and 4 bases from J; bases unmatched to any gene: 11. The CDR3 DNA is TGTGCCAGCAGTTTCCGTACCCCCCGGGACAGGAATCAGCCCCAGCATTTT. As protein: CASSFRTPRDRNQPQHF.

Only a few counts were recorded for this clonotype. This rearrangement joins TRBV7-2 to TRBJ2-1, with D perhaps matching TRBD2 (5 bases). From germline, CDR1 is SGHTA and CDR2 FQGNSA. The CDR3 runs 14 residues. The germline V and J ends were trimmed by 3 bases and 4 bases, with 10 bases remaining between them. This CDR3 reads CASSLQRYYNEQFF. CDR3 coding DNA: TGTGCCAGCAGCTTGCAGCGGTATTACAATGAGCAGTTCTTC.